This T cell receptor (beta chain) was obtained from a study of blood T cell repertoires in COVID-19. Study in general: From the United States, Italy and Spain came samples of acute and convalescent COVID-19. Sample material is recorded as cDNA or gDNA derived from T cells, B-cell-depleted T cells, or PBMCs.

Original methodology: Scientists estimated how many nucleated cells there were by amplifying reference gene primers. Using immunoSEQ multiplex PCR, the repertoire was profiled, and TCRdb retains in-frame clones only, with some absent. V and J calls and clone size are copied from that table; D and trimming were computed from the DNA. Of some 150,000 clones in the sample, approximately 85% were seen once. The CDR3 spans 14 residues. Trimming cost V 2 bases and J 4 bases, with 11 bases left between them. Germline V lookup: CDR1 MNHNY, CDR2 SVGAGI (reference sequence). The rearrangement links TRBV6-6 to TRBJ1-2; no definite D call. This clonotype originated in a man aged 35 to 55 with acute or convalescent COVID-19. The sequenced sample consisted of peripheral blood. CDR3 amino acids: CASSYNRSLYGYTF. CDR3 in DNA: TGTGCCAGCAGTTACAATCGGAGCCTCTATGGCTACACCTTC.